These 22 T cell receptor beta chains came from one sample sequenced in a study of CD8 T cells in Susac syndrome. RNA amounts of about 0.5 to 1 ug underwent reverse transcription with random hexamers. TCRdb recomputed calls from the immunoSEQ multiplex PCR reads with MiXCR, one row per CDR3 protein. The sample has about 130,000 distinct CDR3 sequences, about 94% seen once. The sample comprised CD8+ T cells from PBMCs. The receptors come from a human donor with Susac syndrome.

V usage is TRBV30 and J usage is TRBJ1-1, with TRBD1 identical over 8 bases. Germline lookup yields CDR1 GTSNPN and CDR2 SVGIG (reference sequence). CDR3 size: 13 residues. V dropped 3 bases and J dropped 2; count of bases not matched to a gene: 2. CDR3 sequence: CAWSDRGNTEAFF. In DNA form, the CDR3 reads TGTGCCTGGAGCGACAGGGGTAACACTGAAGCTTTCTTT.

CDR3 nucleotides: TGTGCCAGCAGCTCAAGTAGCGGGAGGCGAGCAGATACGCAGTATTTT. Protein: CASSSSSGRRADTQYF. The rearrangement joins TRBV7-2 to TRBJ2-3, with 10 bases that match TRBD2. This CDR3 is 16 amino acids long. V dropped 4 bases and J dropped 4; count of bases not matched to a gene: 8. Germline CDR1 and CDR2: SGHTA and FQGNSA.

This clonotype appeared once. The chain couples TRBV2 to TRBJ2-7; D gene unclear. Per the germline V gene, CDR1 is SNHLY and CDR2 is FYNNEI. V shed 3 bases and J shed 2 bases, with 11 bases lying between them. The CDR3 runs to 14 residues. Here the CDR3 DNA reads TGTGCCAGCAGTGAGAATGGCCCGGCCTACGAGCAGTACTTC. Its translation is CASSENGPAYEQYF.

The CDR3 loop reads CASSQGGGDKDTQYF. The CDR3 region has the DNA TGCGCCAGCAGCCAAGGGGGAGGAGATAAGGATACGCAGTATTTT. V and J are TRBV4-3 and TRBJ2-3, with a tentative D call TRBD2 (6 bases). Germline V gene data show CDR1 as LGHNA and CDR2 as YSLEER. The CDR3 extends over 15 amino acids. With 1 base removed from V and 6 bases from J, the gap between germline ends came to 14 bases.

The genes are TRBV6-1 and TRBJ1-2, with a possible D match to TRBD1 (5 bases). V shed 2 bases and J shed 4 bases, with 14 bases lying between them. Germline V lookup: CDR1 MNHNS, CDR2 SASEGT. This CDR3 has 15 amino acids. CDR3 sequence (DNA): TGTGCCAGCAGTGAACCAGGGACCGGGAGCTATGGCTACACCTTC. Its translation: CASSEPGTGSYGYTF.

The chain is built from TRBV29-1 and TRBJ2-3; possible D gene TRBD2, 6 bases. Germline V gives CDR1 SQVTM, CDR2 ANQGSEA. V was shortened by 6 bases and J by 5 bases, with 15 bases between the two germline ends. The CDR3 consists of 13 residues. The CDR3 region has the DNA TGCAGCGTCGGAGGGGCTGAGGTAGATACGCAGTATTTT. This translates into CSVGGAEVDTQYF.

This chain uses TRBV20-1 with TRBJ2-7, with D unresolved. V lost 0 bases, J lost 1 base, and 10 bases lay in between. The CDR3 has 14 residues. Germline assignment: CDR1 DFQATT and CDR2 SNEGSKA (reference sequence). This CDR3 is CSARDSGGSYEQYF. In DNA, the CDR3 is TGCAGTGCTAGAGATAGTGGCGGATCCTACGAGCAGTACTTC.

The chain links TRBV30 to TRBJ2-1; D perhaps matches TRBD2 (5 bases). The CDR3 is 13 amino acids. V was clipped by 4 bases and J by 3 bases, with 10 bases between them. CDR1 GTSNPN and CDR2 SVGIG come from the germline V gene (reference sequence). For the CDR3, the DNA is TGTGCCTGGAAGCCAGCGGACTACAATGAGCAGTTCTTC. Protein product: CAWKPADYNEQFF.

The J gene is TRBJ1-1, the V gene TRBV5-6; D gene unclear. V was cut by 0 bases and J by 0 bases, with 3 bases left in between. The CDR3 has 13 residues. CDR1 and CDR2 from the germline V gene are SGHDT and YYEEEE. As DNA, the CDR3 is TGTGCCAGCAGCTTGGAACTGAACACTGAAGCTTTCTTT. This translates into CASSLELNTEAFF.

For the CDR3, the DNA is TGTGCCAGCAGCCGGTCGGGGGAGAGAACAGATACGCAGTATTTT. This codes for CASSRSGERTDTQYF. V gene TRBV7-9 combines with J gene TRBJ2-3; D is perhaps TRBD2 (6 bases). CDR1 is SEHNR, CDR2 FQNEAQ, per germline (reference sequence). V was cut by 5 bases and J by 3 bases, with 15 bases left in between. This CDR3 has 15 amino acids.

This clonotype showed up just once. At one boundary the junction diverges from the germline segment, which might be a read error. V is TRBV7-9 and J is TRBJ1-1; D ambiguous. This CDR3 is built from 12 residues. Germline-derived CDR1 and CDR2 are SEHNR and FQNEAQ (reference sequence). CDR3 nucleotide sequence: TGTGCCAGCAGATTAGAGAACACTGAAGCTTTCTTT. This encodes CASRLENTEAFF. The full variable domain, rest sourced from reference TRBV7-9 and TRBJ1-1, is DTGVSQNPRHKITKRGQNVTFRCDPISEHNRLYWYRQTLGQGPEFLTYFQNEAQLEKSRLLSDRFSAERPKGSFSTLEIQRTEQGDSAMYLCASRLENTEAFFGQGTRLTVV.

The chain links TRBV30 to TRBJ1-2; the match to TRBD1 covers 9 bases. Germline V gene data show CDR1 as GTSNPN and CDR2 as SVGIG (reference sequence). The CDR3 is 13 amino acids. V dropped 1 base and J dropped 4; count of bases not matched to a gene: 1. CDR3: CAWSGTGAYGYTF. The CDR3 bases are TGTGCCTGGAGTGGGACAGGGGCCTATGGCTACACCTTC.

This chain uses TRBV12-5 with TRBJ1-2; TRBD1 matches at 7 bases. V shed 1 base, J shed 4 bases, and the junction held 6 bases outside the gene matches. The germline gives CDR1 LGHNT, CDR2 FRNRAP. The length of the CDR3 is 15 residues. The CDR3 protein is CASGLGPGQSYGYTF. DNA of the CDR3: TGTGCTAGTGGTTTGGGCCCGGGACAGAGCTATGGCTACACCTTC.

The V and J genes are TRBV12-3 or TRBV12-4 and TRBJ1-2; TRBD1 agrees at 10 bases. V lost 1 base and J lost 4; bases outside the gene matches: 3. The CDR3 is 15 amino acids. CDR3 bases: TGTGCCAGCAGTTTAGGGAGGACAGGGGGCTATGGCTACACCTTC. Its translation is CASSLGRTGGYGYTF.

The CDR3 DNA sequence: TGTGCCAGCAGTTTGTCGTTCGGAAACTATTACGAGCAGTACTTC. As protein: CASSLSFGNYYEQYF. The V call is TRBV12-3 or TRBV12-4, the J call TRBJ2-7, with D unresolved. V was shortened by 3 bases and J by 4 bases, with 16 bases between the two germline ends. The CDR3 covers 15 residues.

The chain couples TRBV4-2 to TRBJ2-1; 7 bases align to TRBD2. The V gene's germline CDR1 is LGHNA and CDR2 YNFKEQ. V shed 3 bases, J shed 2 bases, and the junction held 10 bases outside the gene matches. CDR3 length: 17 amino acids. CDR3 sequence (DNA): TGTGCCAGCAGCCAGCTTTACGATGGGGGGGCCTACAATGAGCAGTTCTTC. It translates to CASSQLYDGGAYNEQFF.

This clonotype was seen once. The CDR3 reads CASRWGLAGFSEQFF. CDR3 DNA: TGTGCCAGCAGATGGGGACTAGCGGGGTTTTCTGAGCAGTTCTTC. The rearrangement links TRBV12-3 or TRBV12-4 to TRBJ2-1; the match to TRBD2 covers 13 bases. The CDR3 is made up of 15 amino acids. Trimming at V came to 6 bases and at J to 9 bases, leaving 8 bases not matched to a gene.

The chain couples TRBV10-3 to TRBJ2-3; D call uncertain. The CDR3 loop spans 11 amino acids. The V and J ends lost 11 bases and 6 bases respectively, with 12 bases between them. Per germline, CDR1 ENHRY and CDR2 SYGVKD. The CDR3 is CAESPRDTQYF. The CDR3, as DNA: TGTGCCGAATCCCCCCGGGATACGCAGTATTTT.

The chain joins TRBV12-3 or TRBV12-4 to TRBJ2-3; 9 nucleotides match TRBD2. V lost 6 bases to trimming and J lost 5 bases; unmatched junction nucleotides: 9. This CDR3 contains 15 residues. The CDR3 DNA is TGTGCCAGCAGCGGGACTAGCAGGTGGGGAGATACGCAGTATTTT. Its protein product is CASSGTSRWGDTQYF.

The chain carries TRBV24-1 and TRBJ2-3; D is undetermined. The CDR3 runs to 14 residues. The germline gives CDR1 KGHDR, CDR2 SFDVKD. V was clipped by 1 base and J by 4 bases, with 8 bases between them. The CDR3 is CATSDFWYSDTQYF. In DNA, the CDR3 is TGTGCCACCAGTGATTTCTGGTATTCAGATACGCAGTATTTT.

The chain couples TRBV6-5 to TRBJ2-5, with TRBD2 matching 7 bases. The CDR3 spans 15 residues. Germline V gives CDR1 MNHEY, CDR2 SVGAGI. Losses at the gene ends were 0 bases for V and 5 bases for J; bases not matched to a gene: 6. CDR3 DNA: TGTGCCAGCAGTTACTCTGGGGGGGGGAGGGAGACCCAGTACTTC. This codes for CASSYSGGGRETQYF.

V gene TRBV6-5 combines with J gene TRBJ2-1; D may be TRBD1 or TRBD2 (5 bases each). Germline-derived CDR1 and CDR2 are MNHEY and SVGAGI. With 6 bases removed from V and 6 bases from J, the gap between germline ends came to 18 bases. The CDR3 sequence is 15 residues long. The CDR3 reads CASSPWDPAGNEQFF. The CDR3 DNA reads TGTGCCAGCAGCCCCTGGGACCCCGCGGGCAATGAGCAGTTCTTC.